This T cell receptor beta chain comes out of a study of OX40 agonist ivuxolimab in advanced cancers. Overall study context: Patients took ivuxolimab, an agonistic anti-OX40 (CD134) antibody. Therapy given before enrollment (anti-PD-1, anti-PD-L1 or anti-CTLA-4) was allowed, and 30% to 50% had some.

As to this clone: Antigen specificity is unknown.

This table comes from immunoSEQ multiplex PCR, and its TCRdb copy is limited to in-frame clones, with some not included. The sample contains around 63,000 clones, 80% to 90% of which appear only once. Study results and limitations: Low levels of normalized T-cell clonal expansion also appeared in some nonresponders. There were, on average, more expanded clones in CD8+ T cells than in CD4+.

Sequenced here: CD4+ or CD8+ T cells sorted from blood, sampled in a trial of the OX40 agonist ivuxolimab. This sequence originates from an adult with an advanced solid tumor such as melanoma, head and neck, liver or kidney cancer.

The CDR3 loop is CASRGQTATNEKLFF. The CDR3 bases are TGTGCCAGCAGGGGACAGACCGCAACTAATGAAAAACTGTTTTTT. The rearrangement links TRBV6-1 to TRBJ1-4, with 7 positions matching TRBD1. The CDR3 runs to 15 residues. Per germline, CDR1 MNHNS and CDR2 SASEGT. After removal of 6 bases from V and 0 bases from J, the junction contained 4 bases not matched to a gene.